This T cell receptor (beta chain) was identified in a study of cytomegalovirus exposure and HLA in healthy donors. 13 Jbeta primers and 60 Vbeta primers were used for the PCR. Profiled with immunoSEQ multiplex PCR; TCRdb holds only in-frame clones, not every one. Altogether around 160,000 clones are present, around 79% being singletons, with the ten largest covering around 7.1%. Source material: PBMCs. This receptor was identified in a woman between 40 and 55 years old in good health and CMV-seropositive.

CDR3 coding DNA: TGTGCCAGCAGTTTTCGGGGCGGGGGGGCCAAAGAGACCCAGTACTTC. The encoded protein is CASSFRGGGAKETQYF. The chain employs TRBV28 and TRBJ2-5; 9 nucleotides line up with TRBD2. V shed 3 bases and J 3 bases; nucleotides not matched to a gene: 8. The length of the CDR3 is 16 residues. Germline lookup yields CDR1 MDHEN and CDR2 SYDVKM.